The 3 T cell receptor beta chains below were found in one sample sequenced in a study of radiation and T cells in renal cell carcinoma. As to time point: baseline pretreatment blood. Treatment described: 15 Gy SBRT to primary tumor, nephrectomy 4 weeks later. TCRdb keeps only in-frame clones here, not all; method: immunoSEQ multiplex PCR. There are approximately 110,000 clones in the sample; roughly 85% occur only once, and approximately 3% lies in the top ten. The source was blood, collected from a patient whose treatment included radiotherapy and nephrectomy. The receptor source for this set is a woman aged 60-75 years with renal cell carcinoma.

J is TRBJ2-2 and V is TRBV7-6; tentative D call: TRBD1 (6 bases). V shed 5 bases and J shed 4 bases, with 20 bases lying between them. Per the germline V gene, CDR1 is SGHVS and CDR2 is FNYEAQ. This CDR3 contains 17 residues. Here the CDR3 reads CASSGWDISISTGELFF. CDR3 nucleotides: TGTGCCAGCAGCGGGTGGGACATTTCCATTTCCACCGGGGAGCTGTTTTTT.

The rearrangement joins TRBV9 to TRBJ2-3, with unresolved D. Germline values: CDR1 SGDLS, CDR2 YYNGEE. V lost 4 bases and J 3 bases, leaving 15 bases between the germline ends. The CDR3 spans 15 residues. CDR3 region: CASSPLWTQTDTQYF. Written as DNA, the CDR3 is TGTGCCAGCAGCCCCCTATGGACCCAAACAGATACGCAGTATTTT.

J is TRBJ1-4 and V is TRBV18, with 7 nucleotides matching TRBD1. Looked up from germline, CDR1 is KGHSH and CDR2 is LQKENI. With 2 bases clipped from V and 2 bases from J, the junction kept 5 bases outside the gene matches. The CDR3 is 16 residues long. The CDR3 reads CASSPSNRGTNEKLFF. The DNA of the CDR3 is TGTGCCAGCTCACCATCTAACAGGGGCACTAATGAAAAACTGTTTTTT. Based on the CDR3 plus reference TRBV18 and TRBJ1-4, the full variable domain is NAGVMQNPRHLVRRRGQEARLRCSPMKGHSHVYWYRQLPEEGLKFMVYLQKENIIDESGMPKERFSAEFPKEGPSILRIQQVVRGDSAAYFCASSPSNRGTNEKLFFGSGTQLSVL.